Shown below are 26 T cell receptor beta chains from a single sample sequenced in a study of shared clonotypes between healthy human individuals. Positive CCR7 selection of CD45RO-negative cells yielded the naive CD8 cells, and terminally differentiated effector memory CD45RA+ cells were excluded. The method was immunoSEQ multiplex PCR; TCRdb's version includes in-frame clones alone and lacks a portion of them. The sample consists of approximately 810,000 clones, roughly 92% of them appearing once. Sequenced sample: naive CD8+ T cells sorted from blood. These receptors were collected from a young man in good health.

This chain connects TRBV18 to TRBJ2-5; TRBD1 matches 7 bases. The CDR3 is 14 residues long. From germline, CDR1 is KGHSH and CDR2 LQKENI. V lost 6 bases and J lost 2; bases outside the gene matches: 6. In DNA, the CDR3 is TGTGCCAGCTCTACAGGGGTCGGGCAAGAGACCCAGTACTTC. Encoded protein: CASSTGVGQETQYF.

The V and J genes are TRBV6-6 and TRBJ2-7; 8 nucleotides agree with TRBD2. Germline V gives CDR1 MNHNY, CDR2 SVGAGI (reference sequence). The CDR3 totals 12 residues. V lost 0 bases, J lost 10 bases, and 2 bases stayed unmatched. CDR3 nucleotides: TGTGCCAGCAGTTACTCAAGCGGGAGTCAGTACTTC. It codes for CASSYSSGSQYF.

CDR3 sequence reads: CASTSPLTGLGTGELFF. CDR3 sequence (DNA): TGTGCCAGCACATCCCCCCTGACAGGGTTAGGGACCGGGGAGCTGTTTTTT. This chain joins TRBV28 and TRBJ2-2; 7 bases align to TRBD1. The CDR3 sequence is 17 residues long. The germline gives CDR1 MDHEN, CDR2 SYDVKM. V lost 7 bases, J lost 5 bases, and 16 bases stayed unmatched.

This chain uses TRBV6-1 with TRBJ2-7; 10 bases are a match to TRBD2. V lost 3 bases to trimming and J lost 2 bases; unmatched junction nucleotides: 4. CDR1 and CDR2 from the germline V gene are MNHNS and SASEGT. The CDR3 is made up of 15 amino acids. CDR3: CASSDFTSGAYEQYF. Written as DNA, the CDR3 is TGTGCCAGCAGTGATTTTACTAGCGGGGCCTACGAGCAGTACTTC.

The chain has TRBV28 and TRBJ2-7; TRBD2 matches 10 bases. The J segment lost 12 bases and the V segment lost 5 bases, leaving 13 bases of the junction unmatched. CDR3 length equals 14 residues. CDR1 and CDR2 from the germline V gene are MDHEN and SYDVKM. For the CDR3, the DNA is TGTGCCAGCAGTCCCCGGACTAGCGGAAACCGATGGTACTTC. Translation gives CASSPRTSGNRWYF.

This clone came up once. The chain joins TRBV5-4 to TRBJ2-2; TRBD2 might be the D (5 bases). Trimming took 4 bases from V and 5 from J, leaving 21 bases between them. Per the germline V gene, CDR1 is SGHNT and CDR2 is YYREEE (reference sequence). The CDR3 is 17 amino acids. CDR3 sequence reads: CASSGWGDRGRTGELFF. Here the CDR3 DNA reads TGTGCCAGCAGCGGATGGGGTGATCGGGGAAGAACCGGGGAGCTGTTTTTT. Full variable domain (rest looked up from reference TRBV5-4 and TRBJ2-2): ETGVTQSPTHLIKTRGQQVTLRCSSQSGHNTVSWYQQALGQGPQFIFQYYREEENGRGNFPPRFSGLQFPNYSSELNVNALELDDSALYLCASSGWGDRGRTGELFFGEGSRLTVL.

The V call is TRBV5-3, the J call TRBJ2-4; no clear D. TRBV5-3 is marked as an open reading frame, function uncertain. V lost 1 base and J lost 1, with 15 bases in between. The CDR3 extends over 17 amino acids. DNA for the CDR3: TGTGCCAGAAGCTTGAAAAGTGCAACTCTCGCCAAAAACATTCAGTACTTC. Translation gives CARSLKSATLAKNIQYF.

The V and J genes are TRBV27 and TRBJ2-7, with 8 bases lining up with TRBD1. Per the germline V gene, CDR1 is MNHEY and CDR2 is SMNVEV (reference sequence). V shed 0 bases and J 5 bases; nucleotides not matched to a gene: 3. CDR3 length: 14 amino acids. CDR3 DNA sequence: TGTGCCAGCAGTTTATCCCCAGGGGGCCACGAGCAGTACTTC. This gives the protein CASSLSPGGHEQYF.

The rearrangement joins TRBV6-6 to TRBJ1-4; weak D call: TRBD1 (5 bases). V lost 5 bases to trimming and J lost 3 bases, with 10 bases between them. CDR3 size: 14 residues. Germline CDR1 is MNHNY and CDR2 is SVGAGI (reference sequence). The CDR3 coding sequence is TGTGCCAGCAGTGGGGGGGGACCTAATGAAAAACTGTTTTTT. This gives the protein CASSGGGPNEKLFF.

The rearrangement links TRBV7-9 to TRBJ2-7; 8 bases line up with TRBD1. Germline V gives CDR1 SEHNR, CDR2 FQNEAQ (reference sequence). The CDR3 is 12 amino acids. The ends lost 2 bases at V and 6 bases at J; junction bases unmatched: 0. The CDR3 DNA reads as TGTGCCAGCAGCTTAACAGGGGGCGAGCAGTACTTC. It encodes CASSLTGGEQYF. Looking up the rest from reference TRBV7-9 and TRBJ2-7 gives the full variable domain: DTGVSQNPRHKITKRGQNVTFRCDPISEHNRLYWYRQTLGQGPEFLTYFQNEAQLEKSRLLSDRFSAERPKGSFSTLEIQRTEQGDSAMYLCASSLTGGEQYFGPGTRLTVT.

This chain connects TRBV6-5 to TRBJ2-1; D unresolved. This CDR3 contains 15 residues. Trimming shortened V by 0 bases and J by 7 bases, and 13 bases separated the two germline ends. The germline V gene has CDR1 MNHEY and CDR2 SVGAGI. CDR3 DNA sequence: TGTGCCAGCAGTTACTCGACCTCCGGAAGGAATGAGCAGTTCTTC. Its protein product is CASSYSTSGRNEQFF.

The chain recombines TRBV5-1 with TRBJ2-7; TRBD2 matches at 14 bases. V was pared by 0 bases and J by 1 base, with 6 bases of the junction left unmatched. Germline V gene sequence: CDR1 SGHRS, CDR2 YFSETQ. The CDR3 is made up of 18 amino acids. The CDR3 bases are TGCGCCAGCAGCTTGGATCTGGGGACTAGCGGGAGTTCCTACGAGCAGTACTTC. Its translation: CASSLDLGTSGSSYEQYF.

J is TRBJ2-7 and V is TRBV5-1, with a possible D match to TRBD2 (6 bases). This CDR3 has 15 amino acids. Germline V lookup: CDR1 SGHRS, CDR2 YFSETQ. V lost 3 bases and J lost 0, with 13 bases in between. DNA of the CDR3: TGCGCCAGCAGCTGGGGCGGGACGAGCTCCTACGAGCAGTACTTC. This gives the protein CASSWGGTSSYEQYF.

V is TRBV28 and J is TRBJ2-1; D is undetermined. CDR3 length: 15 amino acids. Germline V CDR1 and CDR2: MDHEN, SYDVKM. V lost 1 base to trimming and J lost 1 base, with 8 bases between them. CDR3 nucleotide sequence: TGTGCCAGCAGTTTATTAGCAGATTCCTACAATGAGCAGTTCTTC. This encodes CASSLLADSYNEQFF. Full variable domain (rest looked up from reference TRBV28 and TRBJ2-1): DVKVTQSSRYLVKRTGEKVFLECVQDMDHENMFWYRQDPGLGLRLIYFSYDVKMKEKGDIPEGYSVSREKKERFSLILESASTNQTSMYLCASSLLADSYNEQFFGPGTRLTVL.

J is TRBJ2-7 and V is TRBV6-1; D remains unclear. The CDR3 has 16 amino acids. The V gene lost 0 bases and the J gene lost 0 bases, with 12 bases spanning the gap. CDR1 and CDR2 (germline): MNHNS, SASEGT. CDR3 residues: CASSEARSIFSYEQYF. The CDR3 DNA follows: TGTGCCAGCAGTGAAGCTCGGTCTATATTCTCCTACGAGCAGTACTTC.

The genes are TRBV2 and TRBJ2-1; TRBD1 aligns across 10 bases. The trim removed 11 bases at V and 5 bases at J, leaving 6 bases unmatched. The CDR3 totals 13 residues. Germline V CDR1 and CDR2: SNHLY, FYNNEI. In DNA form, the CDR3 reads TGTGCCTGGGACAGGGGTTATCACAATGAGCAGTTCTTC. Protein product: CAWDRGYHNEQFF.

This chain uses TRBV27 with TRBJ1-2; D gene uncertain. Germline values: CDR1 MNHEY, CDR2 SMNVEV (reference sequence). The germline V and J ends were trimmed by 2 bases and 4 bases, with 8 bases remaining between them. The length of the CDR3 is 13 residues. The CDR3 reads CASSLRPGYGYTF. CDR3 in DNA: TGTGCCAGCAGTTTACGGCCAGGCTATGGCTACACCTTC.

This chain links TRBV27 with TRBJ1-1; D may be TRBD1 (5 bases). The CDR3 runs 12 residues. In germline, CDR1 is MNHEY, CDR2 SMNVEV (reference sequence). V was shortened by 3 bases and J by 8 bases, with 10 bases between the two germline ends. In nucleotides, the CDR3 is TGTGCCAGCAGTTTCGGGGGAAGGGAAGCTTTCTTT. Translated, it gives CASSFGGREAFF.

This chain connects TRBV27 to TRBJ2-1; 8 bases fit TRBD2. The CDR3 covers 17 residues. The V segment lost 6 bases and the J segment 10 bases; nucleotides outside the gene matches: 20. Germline lookup yields CDR1 MNHEY and CDR2 SMNVEV (reference sequence). The DNA of the CDR3 is TGTGCCAGCAGCCGGAAGGGCGGGGGGATCTGGCTCAAGGAGCAGTTCTTC. Its translation is CASSRKGGGIWLKEQFF.

V gene TRBV11-2 combines with J gene TRBJ2-1, with TRBD1 as a possible D gene (6 bases). V was cut by 5 bases and J by 0 bases, with 20 bases left in between. Germline-derived CDR1 and CDR2 are SGHAT and FQNNGV. The CDR3 runs 18 residues. CDR3 protein: CASSPYPQADSSYNEQFF. CDR3 sequence (DNA): TGTGCCAGCAGCCCCTACCCTCAAGCGGACAGCTCCTACAATGAGCAGTTCTTC.

The rearrangement joins TRBV4-2 to TRBJ1-5; 9 bases match TRBD1. Germline CDR1 and CDR2: LGHNA and YNFKEQ. With V trimmed by 1 base and J by 0 bases, 10 bases remained unmatched. The CDR3 has 19 amino acids. The CDR3 DNA reads as TGTGCCAGCAGCCAAGGTTGGGACAGGGTTTCCTATAGCAATCAGCCCCAGCATTTT. It yields the protein CASSQGWDRVSYSNQPQHF.

The chain combines TRBV27 with TRBJ2-3, with 10 bases lining up with TRBD2. CDR3 length: 16 residues. The V gene end was trimmed by 2 bases and the J gene end by 1 base; junction bases not matched to a gene: 3. Germline lookup yields CDR1 MNHEY and CDR2 SMNVEV (reference sequence). DNA of the CDR3: TGTGCCAGCAGTTTAATAGGGACTAGCGGCACAGATACGCAGTATTTT. This codes for CASSLIGTSGTDTQYF.

The CDR3 DNA reads TGTGCCAGCAGCGCCGGAGCAGAGGGTGAAAAACTGTTTTTT. Its protein is CASSAGAEGEKLFF. The chain couples TRBV9 to TRBJ1-4; no firm D call. V lost 3 bases and J lost 7, with 13 bases in between. Germline CDR1 SGDLS, CDR2 YYNGEE. The CDR3 has 14 residues. Full variable domain (outside the CDR3, taken from reference TRBV9 and TRBJ1-4): DSGVTQTPKHLITATGQRVTLRCSPRSGDLSVYWYQQSLDQGLQFLIQYYNGEERAKGNILERFSAQQFPDLHSELNLSSLELGDSALYFCASSAGAEGEKLFFGSGTQLSVL.

The V gene is TRBV27, the J gene TRBJ2-5; 8 bases fit TRBD2. The J call may be wrong; the DNA end is better matched by TRBJ2-7. Germline-derived CDR1 and CDR2 are MNHEY and SMNVEV (reference sequence). The length of the CDR3 is 16 residues. CDR3 DNA: TGTGCCAGCAGTTTATATTCGGGGGGGGCAGGCTACGAGCAGTACTTC. This gives the protein CASSLYSGGAGYEQYF.

The chain links TRBV5-4 to TRBJ1-2, with 8 bases aligning to TRBD1. This CDR3 contains 15 residues. V shed 3 bases and J 7 bases; nucleotides not matched to a gene: 11. Germline V gives CDR1 SGHNT, CDR2 YYREEE (reference sequence). The CDR3 DNA sequence: TGTGCCAGCAGCTCGGACACAGGGGGGCGGCGTGGCTACACCTTC. As protein: CASSSDTGGRRGYTF.

V is TRBV11-3 and J is TRBJ2-5; 7 bases map to TRBD2. The CDR3 has 13 residues. With 4 bases clipped from V and 5 bases from J, the junction kept 4 bases outside the gene matches. Per the germline V gene, CDR1 is SGHNT and CDR2 is YENEEA. CDR3 loop: CASSSTSRETQYF. CDR3 coding DNA: TGTGCCAGCAGCTCGACTAGCCGTGAGACCCAGTACTTC. Complete variable domain (other parts from reference TRBV11-3 and TRBJ2-5): EAGVVQSPRYKIIEKKQPVAFWCNPISGHNTLYWYLQNLGQGPELLIRYENEEAVDDSQLPKDRFSAERLKGVDSTLKIQPAELGDSAVYLCASSSTSRETQYFGPGTRLLVL.